This is a list of T cell receptor beta chains from one sample in a study of T cells in Graves' hyperthyroidism and ophthalmopathy. MiXCR, run by TCRdb on the multiplex PCR reads, gives a single entry per CDR3 protein. Of roughly 570,000 distinct CDR3 sequences in the sample, about half are singletons; the top ten hold around a fifth. Sequencing was done on a sample of peripheral blood or thyroid tissue (not recorded which). The origin of the receptors is an adult woman with Graves' disease, either hyperthyroidism or ophthalmopathy (not recorded which). Both conserved end residues are part of each CDR3. Fields, in order: V gene, clone size, J gene, D gene, CDR3 length, CDR3 DNA, CDR3 protein. The D gene is left open where the match is weak. A clone size is listed for some rows: how often the clone was seen (once, few, many), or a class if it is expanded.

TRBV7-6	NA	TRBJ2-7	TRBD2	17	TGTGCCAGCAGCCTTGCAAAAGGTCGGGAGGGCCTTCACGAGCAGTACTTC	CASSLAKGREGLHEQYF
TRBV2	many	TRBJ1-3	NA	13	TGTGCCAGTCATCGGGATCCTGGAAACACCATATATTTT	CASHRDPGNTIYF
TRBV7-2	NA	TRBJ2-2	NA	15	TGTGCCAGCAGCTTAACCGGGAGCCTCACCGGGGAGCTGTTTTTT	CASSLTGSLTGELFF
TRBV29-1	NA	TRBJ2-1	NA	14	TGCAGCGTTCGTGACACTTCGTCCTACAATGAGCAGTTCTTC	CSVRDTSSYNEQFF
TRBV7-8	many	TRBJ2-2	TRBD1	15	TGTGCCAGCAGCAACGGACAGGGGGGGTTCGGGGAGCTGTTTTTT	CASSNGQGGFGELFF
TRBV4-1	NA	TRBJ1-1	NA	13	TGCGCCAGCAGCCGACTCCCTAGGACTGAAGCTTTCTTT	CASSRLPRTEAFF
TRBV4-2	many	TRBJ1-5	NA	15	TGTGCCAGCAGCCAAGATCGGGTTAGCAATCAGCCCCAGCATTTT	CASSQDRVSNQPQHF
TRBV27	NA	TRBJ2-2	TRBD1	17	TGTGCCAGCAGCCATACCGACAGGGCGTGGGACACCGGGGAGCTGTTTTTT	CASSHTDRAWDTGELFF
TRBV7-2	NA	TRBJ2-7	TRBD2	14	TGTGCCAGCAGCCCCGGGACTAGTTTCCACGAGCAGTACTTC	CASSPGTSFHEQYF
TRBV7-9	many	TRBJ2-6	NA	17	TGTGCCCTAAACAGGAGACCAACATTCTCTGGGGCCAACGTCCTGACTTTC	CALNRRPTFSGANVLTF
TRBV7-2	NA	TRBJ1-2	NA	12	TGTGCCAGCAGCACGACAGTGGATGGCTACACCTTC	CASSTTVDGYTF
TRBV3-1	few	TRBJ2-7	NA	14	TGTGCCAGCAGCCAAGTAACTAACCCCTACGAGCAGTACTTC	CASSQVTNPYEQYF
TRBV7-8	many	TRBJ1-5	NA	13	TGTGCCAGCAGCAGCGACAGGATCCAGCCCCAGCATTTT	CASSSDRIQPQHF
TRBV5-1	NA	TRBJ1-5	NA	14	TGCGCCAGCAGCTTTAACGGCAGGGGAGAGACCCAGCATTTT	CASSFNGRGETQHF
TRBV12-3/TRBV12-4	NA	TRBJ1-2	TRBD1	15	TGTGCCAGCAGTGCCCGACAGGGACGCAACTATGGCTACACCTTC	CASSARQGRNYGYTF
TRBV29-1	NA	TRBJ2-1	TRBD2	14	TGCAGCGTTGACGGTAGCGGGGGCTACAATGAGCAGTTCTTC	CSVDGSGGYNEQFF
TRBV7-2	NA	TRBJ2-4	TRBD2	16	TGTGCCAGCAGCTTAGTGACTAGCGGGACGGGTGACATTCAGTACTTC	CASSLVTSGTGDIQYF
TRBV20-1	many	TRBJ2-3	TRBD2	14	TGCAGTGCCTGGACTAGCGGGGGGGGAGGTACGCAGTATTTT	CSAWTSGGGGTQYF
TRBV30	NA	TRBJ1-2	TRBD1	14	TGTGCCTGGAGTGGGGGACAGGTCGGGTATGGCTACACCTTC	CAWSGGQVGYGYTF
TRBV7-2	many	TRBJ2-2	NA	14	TGTGCCAGCAGCTTAGATGAACTAACCGGGGAGCTGTTTTTT	CASSLDELTGELFF
TRBV30	few	TRBJ1-4	NA	12	TGTGCCTGGAGTGTGATCAGAGAAAAACTGTTTTTT	CAWSVIREKLFF
TRBV28	few	TRBJ1-1	NA	13	TGTGCCAGCAGTTCCACCCGGGGCACTGAAGCTTTCTTT	CASSSTRGTEAFF
TRBV11-3	many	TRBJ2-2	TRBD2	18	TGTGCCAGCAGCTTGTCCCGGCTAGCGGGAGAAGTCGCCGGGGAGCTGTTTTTT	CASSLSRLAGEVAGELFF
TRBV12-3/TRBV12-4	many	TRBJ2-7	TRBD2	15	TGTGCCAGCAGTACCTACGGGAGGGCCGACGACGAGCAGTACTTC	CASSTYGRADDEQYF
TRBV10-3	NA	TRBJ2-3	TRBD2	16	TGTGCCATCAGTGACCCAGGGAGGGTAAATTGGGATACGCAGTATTTT	CAISDPGRVNWDTQYF
TRBV20-1	NA	TRBJ2-7	NA	11	TGCAGTGCTAGTGGCCCGCTGGGGCAGTACTTC	CSASGPLGQYF
TRBV9	NA	TRBJ1-2	TRBD1	13	TGTGCCAGCAGCGTTGGGACAGATCCCATGAACACCTTC	CASSVGTDPMNTF
TRBV3-1	NA	TRBJ1-2	NA	14	TGTGCCAGCAGCCAGCGGGGCCTAGTGGGTGGCTACACCTTC	CASSQRGLVGGYTF
TRBV14	NA	TRBJ2-7	NA	14	TGTGCCAGCAGCCAAGGGCAGTACTCCTACGAGCAGTACTTC	CASSQGQYSYEQYF
TRBV4-1	many	TRBJ1-5	NA	12	TGCGCCAGCAGCCAACCGGTAGGACCCCAGCATTTT	CASSQPVGPQHF
TRBV20-1	many	TRBJ2-7	TRBD2	13	TGCAGTGCCAGTAGCGGGTTTCAGTACGAGCAGTACTTC	CSASSGFQYEQYF
TRBV5-1	many	TRBJ1-1	NA	13	TGTGCCAGCAGCTTCGGGGGGAACACTGAAGCTTTCTTT	CASSFGGNTEAFF
TRBV6-5	NA	TRBJ1-4	NA	13	TGTGCCATCAGGCGGGCAACTAATGAAAAACTGTTTTTT	CAIRRATNEKLFF
TRBV7-2	few	TRBJ2-7	TRBD1	13	TGTGCCAGCAGGCTGAGACAGGGCTACGAGCAGTACTTC	CASRLRQGYEQYF
TRBV15	NA	TRBJ1-2	NA	13	TGTGCCACCAGCAGAGGGGACTTGGGGCAAAACACCTTC	CATSRGDLGQNTF
TRBV10-3	many	TRBJ2-7	TRBD2	13	TGTGCCATCAGTGAGCCGGGACTAGCCGAGCAGTATTTC	CAISEPGLAEQYF
TRBV7-8	NA	TRBJ2-7	NA	13	TGTGCCAGCAGTATGCATGCGTTCGACGAGCAGTACTTC	CASSMHAFDEQYF
TRBV10-3	NA	TRBJ1-3	TRBD1	15	TGTGCCATCAGTGACCGGGACAGGGATGGAAACACCATATATTTT	CAISDRDRDGNTIYF
TRBV29-1	many	TRBJ2-6	NA	13	TGCAGCGTGAAGAGCTCTGGGGCCAACGTCCTGACTTTC	CSVKSSGANVLTF
TRBV20-1	NA	TRBJ1-2	NA	10	TGCAGTGCTACAGGGGCTGGCTACACCTTC	CSATGAGYTF
TRBV7-2	many	TRBJ2-7	NA	16	TGTGCCAGCCTCGGGTGGGGAGGCTCGGGGGAATACGAGCAGTACTTC	CASLGWGGSGEYEQYF
TRBV29-1	few	TRBJ2-6	NA	17	TGCAGCGTTGAGACGCCCCGTATATCGCCTGGGGCCAACGTCCTGACTTTC	CSVETPRISPGANVLTF
TRBV7-2	many	TRBJ1-4	NA	11	TGTGCCAGCAGTCCAGGGGAGGAACTGTTTTTT	CASSPGEELFF